This TCR beta chain emerged from a study of vaccination and CD4 T cells after COVID-19. Cultured CD4+ T-cell DNA underwent Oncomine TCR Beta short-read sequencing. Via MiXCR, TCRdb re-called the PCR reads, giving one row per CDR3 protein. In the table there are 5,000 to 6,000 distinct CDR3 sequences, 62% of which are singletons. Concerning this clonotype: Its antigen is as yet unknown.

The treatment here: approximately nine-day PBMC culture with coronavirus spike peptide pools or control peptides (ViraFEST assay). Unexposed donor CD4+ T cells predated the COVID-19 pandemic, collected 2011-2018. CD4+ T cells from unexposed donors were probed, cells permitting, with SARS-CoV-2 S/N and four cold-coronavirus spikes. The CDR3 spans 14 residues. Trimming removed 7 bases from V and 4 bases from J, with 17 bases in between. Germline CDR1 reads SGHRS; CDR2 reads YFSETQ. The sequencing input was CD4+ T cells from blood, cultured in vitro. The source of this sequence is a human donor in good health. The chain joins TRBV5-1 to TRBJ2-5; tentatively, D is TRBD1 or TRBD2 (5 bases each). CDR3: CASQFPGLRETQYF. CDR3 in DNA: TGCGCCAGCCAATTTCCGGGGCTCCGAGAGACCCAGTACTTC.